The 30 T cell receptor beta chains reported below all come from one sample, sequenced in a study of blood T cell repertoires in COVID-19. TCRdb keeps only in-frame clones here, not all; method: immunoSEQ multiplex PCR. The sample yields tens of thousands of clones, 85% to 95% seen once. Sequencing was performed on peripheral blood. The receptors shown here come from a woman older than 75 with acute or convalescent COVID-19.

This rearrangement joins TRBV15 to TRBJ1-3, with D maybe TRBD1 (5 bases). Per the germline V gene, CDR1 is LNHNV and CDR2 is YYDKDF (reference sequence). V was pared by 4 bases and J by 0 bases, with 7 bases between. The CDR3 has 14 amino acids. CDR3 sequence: CATSKDNSGNTIYF. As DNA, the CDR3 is TGTGCCACCAGCAAGGACAACTCTGGAAACACCATATATTTT. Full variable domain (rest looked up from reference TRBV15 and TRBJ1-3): DAMVIQNPRYQVTQFGKPVTLSCSQTLNHNVMYWYQQKSSQAPKLLFHYYDKDFNNEADTPDNFQSRRPNTSFCFLDIRSPGLGDTAMYLCATSKDNSGNTIYFGEGSWLTVV.

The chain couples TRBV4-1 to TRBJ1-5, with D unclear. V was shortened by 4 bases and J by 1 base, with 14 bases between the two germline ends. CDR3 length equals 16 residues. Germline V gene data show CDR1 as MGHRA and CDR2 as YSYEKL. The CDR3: CASSLRVAVSNQPQHF. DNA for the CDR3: TGCGCCAGCAGCCTCCGCGTCGCGGTAAGCAATCAGCCCCAGCATTTT.

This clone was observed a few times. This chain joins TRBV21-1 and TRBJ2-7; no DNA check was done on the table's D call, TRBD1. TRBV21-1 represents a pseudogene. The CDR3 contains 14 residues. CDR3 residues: CAILSTKRSYEQYF. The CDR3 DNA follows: TGTGCCATTTTATCGACAAAGAGATCCTACGAGCAGTACTTC.

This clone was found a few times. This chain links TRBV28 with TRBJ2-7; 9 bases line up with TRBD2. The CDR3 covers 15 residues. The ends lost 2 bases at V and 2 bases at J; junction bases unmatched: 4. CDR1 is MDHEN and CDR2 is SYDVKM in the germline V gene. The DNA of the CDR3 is TGTGCCAGCAGTTTAGTACTAGCGGGTACCTACGAGCAGTACTTC. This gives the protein CASSLVLAGTYEQYF.

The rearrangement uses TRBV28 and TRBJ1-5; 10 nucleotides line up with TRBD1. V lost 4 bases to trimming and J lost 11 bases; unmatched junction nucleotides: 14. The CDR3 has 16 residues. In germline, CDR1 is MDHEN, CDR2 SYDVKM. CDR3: CASSSGGGQGMGSQHF. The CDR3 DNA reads TGTGCCAGCAGTTCAGGGGGGGGACAGGGGATGGGTTCCCAGCATTTT.

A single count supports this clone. For the CDR3, the DNA is TGTGCCAGTACCTCGGACAGGCCCAGTTCTTACACCTTC. It encodes CASTSDRPSSYTF. The gene calls are TRBV19 and TRBJ1-2, with 7 bases matching TRBD1. Germline V gives CDR1 LNHDA, CDR2 SQIVND (reference sequence). The CDR3 runs 13 residues. J lost 11 bases, V lost 7 bases, and 13 bases had no gene match.

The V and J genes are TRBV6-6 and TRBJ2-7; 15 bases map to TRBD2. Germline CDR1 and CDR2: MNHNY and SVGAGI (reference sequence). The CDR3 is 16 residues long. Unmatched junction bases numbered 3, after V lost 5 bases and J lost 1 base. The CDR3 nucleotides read TGTGCCAGCAGTCCCGGGACTAGCGGGGGGTCCTACGAGCAGTACTTC. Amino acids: CASSPGTSGGSYEQYF.

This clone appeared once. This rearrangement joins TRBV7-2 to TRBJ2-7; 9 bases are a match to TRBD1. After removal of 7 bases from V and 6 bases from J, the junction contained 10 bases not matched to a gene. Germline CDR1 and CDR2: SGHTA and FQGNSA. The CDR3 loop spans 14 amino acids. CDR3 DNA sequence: TGTGCCAGCACCCCCTCCGCGACAGGGGGCGAGCAGTACTTC. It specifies CASTPSATGGEQYF.

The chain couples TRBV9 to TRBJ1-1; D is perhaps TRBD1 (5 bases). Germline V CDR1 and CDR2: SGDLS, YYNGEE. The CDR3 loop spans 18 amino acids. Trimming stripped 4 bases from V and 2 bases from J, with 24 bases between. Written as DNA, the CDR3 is TGTGCCAGCAGCCCCAGGGTGGTGGCTTCAGGGTTAAACACTGAAGCTTTCTTT. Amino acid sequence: CASSPRVVASGLNTEAFF.

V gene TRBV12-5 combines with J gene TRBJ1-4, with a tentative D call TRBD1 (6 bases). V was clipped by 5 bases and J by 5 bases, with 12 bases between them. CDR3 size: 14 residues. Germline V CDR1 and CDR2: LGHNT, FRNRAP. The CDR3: CASGKGQGNEKLFF. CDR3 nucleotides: TGTGCTAGTGGTAAGGGACAAGGAAATGAAAAACTGTTTTTT.

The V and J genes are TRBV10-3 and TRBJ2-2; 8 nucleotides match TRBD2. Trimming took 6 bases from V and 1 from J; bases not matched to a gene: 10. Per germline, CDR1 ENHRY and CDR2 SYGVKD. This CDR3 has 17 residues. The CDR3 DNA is TGTGCCATCAGCAAGTCGGGGGGGCCTCAGAACACCGGGGAGCTGTTTTTT. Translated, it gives CAISKSGGPQNTGELFF.

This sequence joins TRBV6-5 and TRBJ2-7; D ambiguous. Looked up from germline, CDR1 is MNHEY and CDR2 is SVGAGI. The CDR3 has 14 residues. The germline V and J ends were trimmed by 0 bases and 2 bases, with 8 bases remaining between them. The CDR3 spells CASSYSRQAYEQYF. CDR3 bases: TGTGCCAGCAGTTACTCCAGACAAGCCTACGAGCAGTACTTC.

This CDR3 reads CAWRAAGSLYEQYF. CDR3 DNA sequence: TGTGCCTGGAGGGCGGCCGGGAGCCTCTACGAGCAGTACTTC. The V and J genes are TRBV30 and TRBJ2-7; TRBD2 is a possible D gene (6 bases). This CDR3 is 14 amino acids long. V dropped 3 bases and J dropped 3 bases, with 15 bases sitting between them. The germline CDR1 and CDR2 sequences are GTSNPN and SVGIG (reference sequence).

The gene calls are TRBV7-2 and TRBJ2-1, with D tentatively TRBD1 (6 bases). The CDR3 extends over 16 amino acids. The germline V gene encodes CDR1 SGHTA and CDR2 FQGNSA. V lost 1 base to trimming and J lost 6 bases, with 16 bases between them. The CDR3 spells CASSLVAARGSNEQFF. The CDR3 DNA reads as TGTGCCAGCAGCTTAGTGGCGGCGAGGGGGTCCAATGAGCAGTTCTTC. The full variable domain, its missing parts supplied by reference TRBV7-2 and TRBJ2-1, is GAGVSQSPSNKVTEKGKDVELRCDPISGHTALYWYRQSLGQGLEFLIYFQGNSAPDKSGLPSDRFSAERTGGSVSTLTIQRTQQEDSAVYLCASSLVAARGSNEQFFGPGTRLTVL.

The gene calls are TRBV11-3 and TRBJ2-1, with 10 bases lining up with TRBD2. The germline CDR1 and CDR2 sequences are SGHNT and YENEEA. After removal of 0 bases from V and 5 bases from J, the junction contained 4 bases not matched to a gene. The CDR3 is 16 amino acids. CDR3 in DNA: TGTGCCAGCAGCTTAGATCGACTAGCGGGCCACAATGAGCAGTTCTTC. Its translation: CASSLDRLAGHNEQFF.

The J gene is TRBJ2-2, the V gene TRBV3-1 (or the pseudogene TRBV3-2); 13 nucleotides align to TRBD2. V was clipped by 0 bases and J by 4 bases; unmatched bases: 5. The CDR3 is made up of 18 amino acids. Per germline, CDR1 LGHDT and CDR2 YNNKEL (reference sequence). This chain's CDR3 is CASSQDKGLAGVTGELFF. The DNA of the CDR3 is TGTGCCAGCAGCCAAGATAAAGGACTAGCGGGGGTCACCGGGGAGCTGTTTTTT.

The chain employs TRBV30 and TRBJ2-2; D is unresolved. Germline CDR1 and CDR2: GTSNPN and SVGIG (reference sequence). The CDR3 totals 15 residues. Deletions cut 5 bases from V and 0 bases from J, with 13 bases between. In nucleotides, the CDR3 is TGTGCCTGGGGCCCGCCGGTTACGAACACCGGGGAGCTGTTTTTT. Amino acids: CAWGPPVTNTGELFF. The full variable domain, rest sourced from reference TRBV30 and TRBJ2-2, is SQTIHQWPATLVQPVGSPLSLECTVEGTSNPNLYWYRQAAGRGLQLLFYSVGIGQISSEVPQNLSASRPQDRQFILSSKKLLLSDSGFYLCAWGPPVTNTGELFFGEGSRLTVL.

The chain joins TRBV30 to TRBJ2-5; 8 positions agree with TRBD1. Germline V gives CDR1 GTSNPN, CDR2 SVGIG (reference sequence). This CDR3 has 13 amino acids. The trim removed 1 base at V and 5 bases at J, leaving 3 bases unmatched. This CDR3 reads CAWSAQGVETQYF. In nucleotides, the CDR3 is TGTGCCTGGAGTGCACAGGGGGTTGAGACCCAGTACTTC.

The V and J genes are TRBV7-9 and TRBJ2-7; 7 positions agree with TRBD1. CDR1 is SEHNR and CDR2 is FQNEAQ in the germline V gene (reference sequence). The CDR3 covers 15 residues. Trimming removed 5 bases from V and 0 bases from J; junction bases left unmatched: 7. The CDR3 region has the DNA TGTGCCAGCAGCCGGACAGGAACGAGCTCCTACGAGCAGTACTTC. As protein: CASSRTGTSSYEQYF.

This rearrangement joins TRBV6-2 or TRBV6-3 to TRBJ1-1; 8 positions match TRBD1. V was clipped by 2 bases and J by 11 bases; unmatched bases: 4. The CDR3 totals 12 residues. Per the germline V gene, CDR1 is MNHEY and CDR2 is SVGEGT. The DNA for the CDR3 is TGTGCCAGCAGTTACGGGACAGGAGAGGCTTTCTTT. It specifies CASSYGTGEAFF.

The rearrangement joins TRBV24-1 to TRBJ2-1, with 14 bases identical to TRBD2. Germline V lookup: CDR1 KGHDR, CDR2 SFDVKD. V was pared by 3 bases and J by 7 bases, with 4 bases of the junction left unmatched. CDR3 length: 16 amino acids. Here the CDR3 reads CATSDQTSGRDNEQFF. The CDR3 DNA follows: TGTGCCACCAGTGATCAGACTAGCGGGAGGGATAATGAGCAGTTCTTC.

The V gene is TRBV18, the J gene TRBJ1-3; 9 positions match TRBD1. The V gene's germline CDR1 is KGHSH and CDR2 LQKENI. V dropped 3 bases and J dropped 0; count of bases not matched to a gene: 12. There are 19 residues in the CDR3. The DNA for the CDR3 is TGTGCCAGCTCACCGTCGACAGGGGGACTTGCCTACTCTGGAAACACCATATATTTT. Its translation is CASSPSTGGLAYSGNTIYF.

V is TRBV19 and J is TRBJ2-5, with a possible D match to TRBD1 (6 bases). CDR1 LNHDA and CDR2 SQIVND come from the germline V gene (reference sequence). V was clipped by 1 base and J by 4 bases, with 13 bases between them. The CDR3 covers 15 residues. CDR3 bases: TGTGCCAGTAGTATAGTGGCAGGGGCTAGAGAGACCCAGTACTTC. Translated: CASSIVAGARETQYF.

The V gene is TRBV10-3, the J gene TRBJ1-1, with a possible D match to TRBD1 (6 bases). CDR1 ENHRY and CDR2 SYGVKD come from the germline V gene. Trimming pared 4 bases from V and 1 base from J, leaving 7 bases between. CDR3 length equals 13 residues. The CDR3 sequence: CAISGTANTEAFF. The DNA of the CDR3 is TGTGCCATCAGTGGGACAGCGAACACTGAAGCTTTCTTT.

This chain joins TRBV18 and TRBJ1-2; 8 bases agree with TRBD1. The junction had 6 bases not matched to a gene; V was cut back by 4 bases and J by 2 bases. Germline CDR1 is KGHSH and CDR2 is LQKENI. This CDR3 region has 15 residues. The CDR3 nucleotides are TGTGCCAGCTCACTAGGACAGGGAGAGAACTATGGCTACACCTTC. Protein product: CASSLGQGENYGYTF. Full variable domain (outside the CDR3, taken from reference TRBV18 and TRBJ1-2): NAGVMQNPRHLVRRRGQEARLRCSPMKGHSHVYWYRQLPEEGLKFMVYLQKENIIDESGMPKERFSAEFPKEGPSILRIQQVVRGDSAAYFCASSLGQGENYGYTFGSGTRLTVV.

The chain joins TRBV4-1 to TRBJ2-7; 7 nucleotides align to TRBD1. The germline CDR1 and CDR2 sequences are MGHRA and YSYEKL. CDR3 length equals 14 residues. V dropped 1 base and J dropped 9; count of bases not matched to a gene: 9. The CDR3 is CASSQVGTVVGQYF. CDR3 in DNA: TGCGCCAGCAGCCAAGTCGGGACAGTGGTGGGGCAGTACTTC.

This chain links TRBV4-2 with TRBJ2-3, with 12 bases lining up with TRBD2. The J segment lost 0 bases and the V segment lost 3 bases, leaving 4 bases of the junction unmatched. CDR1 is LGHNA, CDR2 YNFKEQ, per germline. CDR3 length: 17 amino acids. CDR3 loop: CASSQRTSGESTDTQYF. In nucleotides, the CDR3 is TGTGCCAGCAGCCAGCGGACTAGCGGGGAAAGCACAGATACGCAGTATTTT.

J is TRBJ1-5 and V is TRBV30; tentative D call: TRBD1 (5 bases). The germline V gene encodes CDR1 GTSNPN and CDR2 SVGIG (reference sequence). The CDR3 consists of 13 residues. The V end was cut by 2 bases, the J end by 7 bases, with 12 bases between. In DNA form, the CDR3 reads TGTGCCTGGAGTCTGGGGGGAGACCAGCCCCAGCATTTT. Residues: CAWSLGGDQPQHF.

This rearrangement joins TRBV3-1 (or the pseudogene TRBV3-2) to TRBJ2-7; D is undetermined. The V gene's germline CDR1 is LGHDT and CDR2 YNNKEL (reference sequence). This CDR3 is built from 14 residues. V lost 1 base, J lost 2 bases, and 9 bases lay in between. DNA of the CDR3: TGTGCCAGCAGCCAAGGTTGGCCCACCTACGAGCAGTACTTC. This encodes CASSQGWPTYEQYF.

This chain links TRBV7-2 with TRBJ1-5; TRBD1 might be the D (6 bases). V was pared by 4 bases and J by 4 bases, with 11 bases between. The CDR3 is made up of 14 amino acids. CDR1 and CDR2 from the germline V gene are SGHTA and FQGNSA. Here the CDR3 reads CASSSSDRNQPQHF. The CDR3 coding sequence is TGTGCCAGCAGCTCCTCAGACAGGAATCAGCCCCAGCATTTT.